What follows are 7 T cell receptor beta chains derived from one specimen sequenced in a study of blood T cell repertoires in COVID-19. The repertoire was sequenced with immunoSEQ multiplex PCR; TCRdb's copy has only in-frame clones and lacks some. The sample has under 300,000 clones, roughly 88% seen once. The sample comprised PBMCs or T cells enriched from blood (not recorded which). These receptors came from a woman aged 35 to 49 with acute COVID-19.

The V and J genes are TRBV18 and TRBJ2-7, with 10 bases fitting TRBD2. CDR3 length: 14 residues. CDR1 is KGHSH, CDR2 LQKENI, per germline. V gave up 6 bases and J gave up 3 bases; unmatched junction bases: 5. The CDR3 protein is CASSPGLAVYEQYF. The CDR3 DNA reads TGTGCCAGCTCGCCCGGACTAGCGGTCTACGAGCAGTACTTC. The full variable domain, with the rest looked up from reference TRBV18 and TRBJ2-7, is NAGVMQNPRHLVRRRGQEARLRCSPMKGHSHVYWYRQLPEEGLKFMVYLQKENIIDESGMPKERFSAEFPKEGPSILRIQQVVRGDSAAYFCASSPGLAVYEQYFGPGTRLTVT.

In this sample, this clone turned up many times. The chain carries TRBV5-5 and TRBJ2-2, with 8 bases identical to TRBD1. V was pared by 1 base and J by 4 bases, with 9 bases of the junction left unmatched. The CDR3 spans 17 residues. Looked up from germline, CDR1 is SGHKS and CDR2 is YYEKEE (reference sequence). This CDR3 reads CASSLSRQGAGTGELFF. CDR3 nucleotide sequence: TGTGCCAGCAGCTTGTCCCGGCAGGGGGCCGGCACCGGGGAGCTGTTTTTT.

This clone was observed a handful of times. The chain links TRBV9 to TRBJ1-2, with no clear D. Germline assignment: CDR1 SGDLS and CDR2 YYNGEE. With 0 bases removed from V and 5 bases from J, the gap between germline ends came to 11 bases. The CDR3 has 14 amino acids. CDR3 residues: CASSVEGDLYGYTF. The DNA of the CDR3 is TGTGCCAGCAGCGTAGAGGGAGACTTATATGGCTACACCTTC.

This clone appeared once. The chain uses TRBV27 and TRBJ2-5; 11 nucleotides line up with TRBD2. V shed 5 bases and J 5 bases; nucleotides not matched to a gene: 4. The CDR3 runs to 14 residues. The V gene's germline CDR1 is MNHEY and CDR2 SMNVEV (reference sequence). The CDR3 reads CASSRASGRETQYF. CDR3 coding DNA: TGTGCCAGCAGTCGGGCTAGCGGGAGGGAGACCCAGTACTTC.

This chain links TRBV27 with TRBJ1-1; tentative D call: TRBD1 (5 bases). Per germline, CDR1 MNHEY and CDR2 SMNVEV (reference sequence). The CDR3 has 14 amino acids. Trimming stripped 3 bases from V and 11 bases from J, with 19 bases between. CDR3 amino acids: CASSLMGRGGAAFF. The CDR3 nucleotides are TGTGCCAGCAGTTTGATGGGGAGGGGCGGGGCGGCTTTCTTT.

In nucleotides, the CDR3 is TGTGCCAGCAGCCAAAAACCGCCGAGGGGGAGCTACGAGCAGTACTTC. It encodes CASSQKPPRGSYEQYF. V gene TRBV14 combines with J gene TRBJ2-7, with D possibly matching TRBD1 (6 bases). CDR1 and CDR2 (germline): SGHDN, FVKESK. Trimming pared 2 bases from V and 3 bases from J, leaving 17 bases between. The CDR3 is 16 residues long. Full variable domain (outside the CDR3, taken from reference TRBV14 and TRBJ2-7): EAGVTQFPSHSVIEKGQTVTLRCDPISGHDNLYWYRRVMGKEIKFLLHFVKESKQDESGMPNNRFLAERTGGTYSTLKVQPAELEDSGVYFCASSQKPPRGSYEQYFGPGTRLTVT.

The chain has TRBV7-8 and TRBJ1-3; D is ambiguous. This CDR3 is 16 amino acids long. Germline values: CDR1 SGHVS, CDR2 FQNEAQ. V lost 1 base and J 0 bases, leaving 10 bases between the germline ends. CDR3 amino acids: CASSLEGATSGNTIYF. CDR3 DNA: TGTGCCAGCAGCTTAGAGGGAGCCACCTCTGGAAACACCATATATTTT.